The 10 T cell receptor beta chains below come from one sample, sequenced in a study of pediatric ulcerative colitis. The method was immunoSEQ multiplex PCR; TCRdb's version includes in-frame clones alone and lacks a portion of them. The table lists about 64,000 clones, less than 90% of them singletons, with nearly 3.5% in the top ten. The specimen sequenced was blood. The receptors were gathered from a boy between 10 and 17 years old with severe ulcerative colitis.

In this sample, this clone turned up once. This sequence joins TRBV5-4 and TRBJ2-1, with TRBD2 matching 10 bases. The CDR3 has 14 residues. Unmatched junction bases numbered 3, after V lost 3 bases and J lost 6 bases. Germline V CDR1 and CDR2: SGHNT, YYREEE (reference sequence). The CDR3 coding sequence is TGTGCCAGCAGCTCAAGGACTAGCGGCAATGAGCAGTTCTTC. As protein: CASSSRTSGNEQFF.

The chain links TRBV27 to TRBJ1-1; D is uncertain. Germline V lookup: CDR1 MNHEY, CDR2 SMNVEV (reference sequence). The CDR3 loop spans 14 amino acids. Trimming removed 6 bases from V and 0 bases from J, with 11 bases in between. CDR3 sequence reads: CASRASGVNTEAFF. The CDR3 DNA reads TGTGCCAGCAGGGCATCCGGGGTGAACACTGAAGCTTTCTTT.

This sequence joins TRBV18 and TRBJ2-7; unclear D gene. Trimming left V 3 bases short and J 2 bases short, with 11 bases between. CDR1 KGHSH and CDR2 LQKENI come from the germline V gene. The CDR3 extends over 14 amino acids. The CDR3 loop reads CASSPLQSTYEQYF. CDR3 coding DNA: TGTGCCAGCTCACCCCTGCAGAGTACCTACGAGCAGTACTTC.

The chain combines TRBV27 with TRBJ2-7; TRBD1 is a possible D gene (6 bases). Trimming pared 2 bases from V and 7 bases from J, leaving 15 bases between. The germline V gene encodes CDR1 MNHEY and CDR2 SMNVEV (reference sequence). The CDR3 consists of 14 residues. The CDR3 region has the DNA TGTGCCAGCAGTTTAGGTGCCAGGGGTGGAGAGCAGTACTTC. This sequence encodes CASSLGARGGEQYF.

The chain combines TRBV7-2 with TRBJ2-3; TRBD1 aligns across 8 bases. V shed 3 bases, J shed 5 bases, and the junction held 4 bases outside the gene matches. Looked up from germline, CDR1 is SGHTA and CDR2 is FQGNSA. This CDR3 is built from 14 residues. In DNA form, the CDR3 reads TGTGCCAGCAGCTTGGGACAGGTTTTAGATACGCAGTATTTT. Translating gives CASSLGQVLDTQYF.

This sequence joins TRBV6-5 and TRBJ2-7; the match to TRBD2 covers 9 bases. Losses at the gene ends were 0 bases for V and 4 bases for J; bases not matched to a gene: 4. Looked up from germline, CDR1 is MNHEY and CDR2 is SVGAGI. CDR3 length: 15 amino acids. CDR3 sequence (DNA): TGTGCCAGCAGTTACTCGCCTAGCGGGAATTACGAGCAGTACTTC. The encoded protein is CASSYSPSGNYEQYF.

The genes are TRBV10-3 and TRBJ1-2; D possibly corresponds to TRBD1 (5 bases). The CDR3 spans 15 residues. Trimming pared 7 bases from V and 6 bases from J, leaving 21 bases between. Germline V lookup: CDR1 ENHRY, CDR2 SYGVKD. In DNA, the CDR3 is TGTGCCATCAACCCCCGGCCGGCCAGGGCGCATGGCTACACCTTC. It yields the protein CAINPRPARAHGYTF.

Concerning this clone itself: Within the sample, other DNA sequences also encode this same CDR3. The V gene is TRBV19, the J gene TRBJ2-7; D gene uncertain. V was pared by 2 bases and J by 0 bases, with 8 bases between. The length of the CDR3 is 14 residues. Per the germline V gene, CDR1 is LNHDA and CDR2 is SQIVND (reference sequence). The CDR3 DNA reads TGTGCCAGTAGTATATCCGGCAGCTCCTACGAGCAGTACTTC. This gives the protein CASSISGSSYEQYF.

The chain employs TRBV2 and TRBJ1-1; 7 bases fit TRBD1. V trimming: 6 bases; J trimming: 1 base; junction bases outside the gene matches: 11. Germline V gives CDR1 SNHLY, CDR2 FYNNEI. The length of the CDR3 is 16 residues. As DNA, the CDR3 is TGTGCCAGCAGACCCGGGTGGGGACAGACGAACACTGAAGCTTTCTTT. The encoded protein is CASRPGWGQTNTEAFF.

V is TRBV30 and J is TRBJ2-1; 7 nucleotides line up with TRBD2. The V segment lost 3 bases and the J segment 7 bases; nucleotides outside the gene matches: 3. The germline V gene encodes CDR1 GTSNPN and CDR2 SVGIG (reference sequence). This CDR3 is built from 12 residues. The CDR3 nucleotides are TGTGCCTGGAGAGGTAGCGGGAATGAGCAGTTCTTC. Protein product: CAWRGSGNEQFF.